In this sample, the clone carrying this T cell receptor beta chain turned up many times. 500 ng RNA was reverse transcribed with alpha and beta constant-region primers. Separate chain-specific third strand synthesis with multiplexing indices produced the alpha and beta libraries. The library had 12-nucleotide molecular identifiers formed by two random hexamers joined together. Via MiXCR, TCRdb re-called the 5' RACE reads, giving one row per CDR3 protein. This sample yields about 9,600 distinct CDR3 sequences, of which about 5.2% are seen a single time; about 15% belongs to the top ten. These data originate in a study of HIV-infected patients and healthy controls. The CDR3 length is 15 residues. CDR1 and CDR2 (germline): WSHSY, SAAADI. The J segment lost 5 bases and the V segment lost 3 bases, leaving 7 bases of the junction unmatched. No cell fractionation was done, so the repertoire covers all unsorted peripheral blood T cells.

The rearrangement joins TRBV10-2 to TRBJ2-1; 7 bases align to TRBD1. The sequence derives from an adult with HIV infection. The specimen comprised blood, sampled before antiretroviral therapy. CDR3 loop: CASSDPPGQNNEQFF. CDR3 bases: TGCGCCAGCAGTGACCCACCGGGACAGAACAATGAGCAGTTCTTC.